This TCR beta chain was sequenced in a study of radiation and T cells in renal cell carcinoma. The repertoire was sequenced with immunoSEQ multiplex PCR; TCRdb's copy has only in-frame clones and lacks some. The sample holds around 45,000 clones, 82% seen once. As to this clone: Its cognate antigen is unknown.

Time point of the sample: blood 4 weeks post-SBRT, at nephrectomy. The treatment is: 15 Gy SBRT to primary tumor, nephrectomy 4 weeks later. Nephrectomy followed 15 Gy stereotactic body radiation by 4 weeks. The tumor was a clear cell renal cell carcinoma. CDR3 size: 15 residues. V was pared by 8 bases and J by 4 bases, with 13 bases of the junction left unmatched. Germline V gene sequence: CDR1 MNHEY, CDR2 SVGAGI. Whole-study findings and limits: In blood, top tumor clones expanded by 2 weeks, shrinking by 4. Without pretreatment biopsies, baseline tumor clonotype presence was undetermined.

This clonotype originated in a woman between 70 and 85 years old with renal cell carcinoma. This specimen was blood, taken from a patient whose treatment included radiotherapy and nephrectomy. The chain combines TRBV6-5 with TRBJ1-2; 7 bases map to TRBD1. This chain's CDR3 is CASGPGGASLYGYTF. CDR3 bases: TGTGCCAGCGGACCAGGGGGTGCTTCCCTCTATGGCTACACCTTC.